The entry below gives a single T cell receptor beta chain sequence along with its context. This sample is part of a study of OX40 agonist ivuxolimab in advanced cancers. Whole-study context: Of mixed ages from about 23 to 90 and averaging about 65 years, the group was about 86% male. People who had prior anti-PD-1, anti-PD-L1 or anti-CTLA-4 therapy could take part, and roughly 40% had some.

Germline-derived CDR1 and CDR2 are SGHRS and YFSETQ. Unmatched junction bases numbered 6, after V lost 4 bases and J lost 4 bases. There are 16 residues in the CDR3. Profiled with immunoSEQ multiplex PCR; TCRdb holds only in-frame clones, not every one. In the table there are some 67,000 clones, 85% of which are singletons. The clonotype was recovered from an adult with an advanced solid tumor such as melanoma, head and neck, liver or kidney cancer. This chain uses TRBV5-1 with TRBJ2-5, with TRBD2 matching 14 bases. Sequencing was performed on CD4+ or CD8+ T cells sorted from blood, taken in a trial of the OX40 agonist ivuxolimab. Written as DNA, the CDR3 is TGCGCCAGCAGCGAGGGACTAGCGGGAGCCGGAGAGACCCAGTACTTC. It yields the protein CASSEGLAGAGETQYF.